This T cell receptor (beta chain) is from a study of metastatic and nonmetastatic thyroid tumors. Study information: Across blood and tumor or nodule tissue, repertoires from malignant and benign thyroid patients were compared with one another.

TCRdb called clones again from the PCR reads with MiXCR. The table shows 30,000 to 40,000 clones, with about a third occurring only once. Germline CDR1 and CDR2: MNHNS and SASEGT. This CDR3 region has 14 residues. V was shortened by 5 bases and J by 11 bases, with 21 bases between the two germline ends. All patients reached thyroid surgery having received no treatment beforehand. The chain employs TRBV6-1 and TRBJ1-1, with D tentatively TRBD1 (6 bases). Sequenced: tumor tissue. The TCR originated in a female donor with papillary thyroid cancer or a benign thyroid nodule (not recorded which). Some clones in this sample may be carry-over from other donors' samples. DNA of the CDR3: TGTGCCAGCAGTCTACAGGGCGCCTCACTCTCGGCTTTCTTT. Translated, it gives CASSLQGASLSAFF.